The 10 T cell receptor beta chains below were found in one sample sequenced in a study of Graves' ophthalmopathy and Graves' hyperthyroidism. Investigators amplified TCR beta CDR3 regions from RNA transcripts. The first-round RT-PCR employed HTBI primers together with the Qiagen OneStep RT-PCR kit. A multiplex PCR was then performed as the second round. MiXCR was run by TCRdb on the multiplex PCR reads, yielding one entry per CDR3 protein. The profile shows more than 1,000,000 distinct CDR3 sequences, less than 45% of them singletons. Sequenced material: peripheral blood or thyroid tissue (not recorded which). The receptor set was obtained from an adult man with Graves' hyperthyroidism.

In its sample, this clonotype was seen many times. The chain employs TRBV29-1 and TRBJ1-4, with a possible D match to TRBD1 (6 bases). V lost 7 bases and J lost 0, with 9 bases in between. The germline CDR1 and CDR2 sequences are SQVTM and ANQGSEA. The CDR3 runs to 13 residues. Written as DNA, the CDR3 is TGCAGCGCCAAGGGGGCAACTAATGAAAAACTGTTTTTT. This codes for CSAKGATNEKLFF.

CDR3 sequence: CASSQGQRDSSYEQYF. Written as DNA, the CDR3 is TGTGCCAGCAGCCAAGGTCAGCGGGATAGCTCCTACGAGCAGTACTTC. The chain recombines TRBV14 with TRBJ2-7, with 7 bases that match TRBD2. This CDR3 comprises 16 residues. Germline V gene lookup returns CDR1 SGHDN and CDR2 FVKESK. V shed 1 base, J shed 0 bases, and the junction held 6 bases outside the gene matches.

This clonotype was observed a handful of times. The junction departs from the called germline gene at one end, perhaps through a read error. V is TRBV10-3 and J is TRBJ1-2; D is possibly TRBD1 (5 bases). Germline V gives CDR1 ENHRY, CDR2 SYGVKD. This CDR3 has 14 amino acids. The CDR3 sequence is CAISDIGADYGYTF. In DNA form, the CDR3 reads TGTGCCATTAGTGATATAGGGGCGGACTATGGCTACACCTTC.

This rearrangement joins TRBV7-9 to TRBJ1-4; 10 bases align to TRBD1. Germline CDR1 and CDR2: SEHNR and FQNEAQ (reference sequence). The CDR3 totals 14 residues. Trimming at V came to 5 bases and at J to 7 bases, leaving 4 bases not matched to a gene. The CDR3, as DNA: TGTGCCAGCAGCGGCCGGGACAGGGGTGAAAAACTGTTTTTT. This sequence encodes CASSGRDRGEKLFF.

Note on this clonotype: An end of the junction does not agree with germline; a read error may underlie this. The chain employs TRBV7-8 and TRBJ2-7, with 8 positions matching TRBD2. CDR1 and CDR2 from the germline V gene are SGHVS and FQNEAQ. The CDR3 contains 13 residues. CDR3 sequence: CASSLGTGTSSDF. As DNA, the CDR3 is TGTGCCAGCAGCTTAGGAACCGGGACTAGTTCAGACTTC.

At least ten counts were recorded for this clonotype. The chain joins TRBV20-1 to TRBJ1-2; 9 bases fit TRBD1. CDR3 length equals 13 residues. J gave up 8 bases and V 6 bases, and 10 bases lay outside the gene matches. CDR1 DFQATT and CDR2 SNEGSKA come from the germline V gene (reference sequence). The CDR3 reads CSAPLQGAEGYTF. CDR3 nucleotide sequence: TGCAGTGCCCCGCTACAGGGGGCGGAGGGCTACACCTTC.

This clonotype was found many times. This chain uses TRBV7-9 with TRBJ2-5, with D possibly matching TRBD2 (7 bases). V lost 0 bases and J lost 2, with 13 bases in between. CDR3 length equals 16 residues. Germline V CDR1 and CDR2: SEHNR, FQNEAQ (reference sequence). The CDR3 region is CASSLAGARGQETQYF. CDR3 in DNA: TGTGCCAGCAGCTTAGCGGGGGCGCGGGGGCAAGAGACCCAGTACTTC.

This clonotype was picked up many times. This chain joins TRBV12-3 or TRBV12-4 and TRBJ1-5; unclear D gene. The CDR3 is 14 residues long. The V gene lost 5 bases and the J gene lost 1 base, with 9 bases spanning the gap. CDR3 sequence: CASSQMGSNQPQHF. The CDR3, as DNA: TGTGCCAGCAGTCAGATGGGGAGCAATCAGCCCCAGCATTTT.

CDR3 sequence: CASSTGQGFSDTEAFF. The CDR3 nucleotides read TGCGCCAGCAGCACGGGCCAGGGGTTCTCGGACACTGAAGCTTTCTTT. The V gene is TRBV5-1, the J gene TRBJ1-1, with a weak D call TRBD1 (6 bases). The CDR3 runs to 16 residues. Trimming removed 4 bases at V and 3 bases at J, with 19 bases between. Germline V gene data show CDR1 as SGHRS and CDR2 as YFSETQ.

The chain is built from TRBV12-3 or TRBV12-4 and TRBJ2-2; 11 bases are shared with TRBD2. The trim removed 5 bases at V and 4 bases at J, leaving 3 bases unmatched. This CDR3 region has 15 residues. CDR3: CASSLTSGGTGELFF. The CDR3 coding sequence is TGTGCCAGCAGTCTTACTAGCGGGGGCACCGGGGAGCTGTTTTTT.